This entry lists 25 T cell receptor beta chains sequenced from one sample in a study of blood T cells in healthy people across ages. PCR was performed a second time for about 7 to 12 cycles using a sample-barcoded 5' primer and a J-beta primer mix. TCRdb passed the 5' RACE reads through MiXCR, listing each CDR3 protein once. The sample holds approximately 400,000 distinct CDR3 sequences, approximately 47% seen once. The sample comprised blood. Receptors originate from a man in his sixties in good health.

The sample holds a few counts of this clonotype. V and J are TRBV7-2 and TRBJ2-7; the D gene could be TRBD1 or TRBD2 (5 bases each). The CDR3 has 15 residues. Germline V gene sequence: CDR1 SGHTA, CDR2 FQGNSA. Deletions cut 5 bases from V and 3 bases from J, with 17 bases between. Here the CDR3 reads CASSQMGEVGYEQYF. CDR3 in DNA: TGTGCCAGCAGCCAAATGGGGGAAGTGGGCTACGAGCAGTACTTC.

This clonotype was counted between two and nine times. This sequence may be a read error, since a much larger clone differs from it by one base. DNA for the CDR3: TGTGCCAGCAGTTGGGCGACTAGCGGTTCCCACGAGCAGTACTTC. Its protein product is CASSWATSGSHEQYF. The rearrangement joins TRBV6-5 to TRBJ2-7, with TRBD2 identical over 9 bases. Germline V gene data show CDR1 as MNHEY and CDR2 as SVGAGI. This CDR3 is 15 amino acids long. V gave up 4 bases and J gave up 5 bases; unmatched junction bases: 9.

The V and J genes are TRBV20-1 and TRBJ2-1, with 15 bases matching TRBD2. This CDR3 is 17 amino acids long. CDR1 is DFQATT and CDR2 is SNEGSKA in the germline V gene (reference sequence). J gave up 4 bases and V 5 bases, and 9 bases lay outside the gene matches. The CDR3: CSARGGTSGGSYNEQFF. The CDR3 DNA sequence: TGCAGTGCTCGAGGTGGGACTAGCGGGGGGTCATACAATGAGCAGTTCTTC.

The chain uses TRBV28 and TRBJ2-7; the D gene could be TRBD1 or TRBD2 (5 bases each). CDR1 and CDR2 from the germline V gene are MDHEN and SYDVKM. The V end lost 1 base, the J end lost 4 bases, and 14 bases lay between the germline ends. This CDR3 comprises 15 residues. CDR3 bases: TGTGCCAGCAGTTTATCGACAGCCGGCGGGTACGAGCAGTACTTC. It translates to CASSLSTAGGYEQYF.

This clonotype was detected a few times. The chain is built from TRBV20-1 and TRBJ1-2, with 7 bases lining up with TRBD1. The V segment lost 6 bases and the J segment 7 bases; nucleotides outside the gene matches: 14. Per germline, CDR1 DFQATT and CDR2 SNEGSKA (reference sequence). The CDR3 has 14 amino acids. The CDR3 bases are TGCAGTGCCCCTCCCGAGGGGGCGGTTCGTGGCTACACCTTC. This codes for CSAPPEGAVRGYTF.

There are a few counts of this clonotype. The chain links TRBV20-1 to TRBJ2-5; D unclear. This CDR3 has 14 amino acids. V was cut by 5 bases and J by 4 bases, with 17 bases left in between. In germline, CDR1 is DFQATT, CDR2 SNEGSKA (reference sequence). The CDR3 spells CSAPPASRPETQYF. The CDR3 bases are TGCAGTGCTCCTCCGGCTAGTCGTCCAGAGACCCAGTACTTC.

The J gene is TRBJ2-3, the V gene TRBV7-9, with D possibly TRBD1 on 5 matching bases. The CDR3 consists of 15 residues. CDR1 SEHNR and CDR2 FQNEAQ come from the germline V gene (reference sequence). Trimming cost V 3 bases and J 0 bases, with 10 bases left between them. CDR3 sequence reads: CASSFYRSSTDTQYF. The CDR3 coding sequence is TGTGCCAGCAGCTTTTACAGGAGTAGCACAGATACGCAGTATTTT. The full variable domain, completed using reference TRBV7-9 and TRBJ2-3, is DTGVSQNPRHKITKRGQNVTFRCDPISEHNRLYWYRQTLGQGPEFLTYFQNEAQLEKSRLLSDRFSAERPKGSFSTLEIQRTEQGDSAMYLCASSFYRSSTDTQYFGPGTRLTVL.

The chain combines TRBV28 with TRBJ2-7, with a weak D call TRBD2 (5 bases). The DNA end favors TRBJ2-5, so the J call may be wrong. This CDR3 contains 13 residues. The germline V gene encodes CDR1 MDHEN and CDR2 SYDVKM. This CDR3 reads CASSNGDSETQYF. As DNA, the CDR3 is TGTGCCAGCAGTAACGGGGATAGTGAGACCCAGTACTTC.

This clonotype was picked up a small number of times. This rearrangement joins TRBV7-8 to TRBJ1-5, with a weak D call TRBD1 (5 bases). The CDR3 covers 15 residues. CDR1 and CDR2 from the germline V gene are SGHVS and FQNEAQ. V was shortened by 5 bases and J by 0 bases, with 11 bases between the two germline ends. CDR3 amino acids: CASSPSGGSNQPQHF. The CDR3, as DNA: TGTGCCAGCAGCCCGTCGGGGGGTAGCAATCAGCCCCAGCATTTT.

The chain is built from TRBV27 and TRBJ1-2; D is uncertain. Germline CDR1 MNHEY, CDR2 SMNVEV (reference sequence). Trimming removed 5 bases at V and 4 bases at J, with 8 bases between. The CDR3 runs 12 residues. Here the CDR3 reads CASSEGGYGYTF. CDR3 nucleotide sequence: TGTGCCAGCAGTGAGGGAGGCTATGGCTACACCTTC.

V usage is TRBV20-1 and J usage is TRBJ2-5; D gene unclear. The V end was cut by 4 bases, the J end by 5 bases, with 17 bases between. From germline, CDR1 is DFQATT and CDR2 SNEGSKA (reference sequence). CDR3 length: 14 amino acids. CDR3 in DNA: TGCAGTGCTAACCCGCTAAACCCGCCGGAGACCCAGTACTTC. It codes for CSANPLNPPETQYF.

This chain links TRBV7-2 with TRBJ2-1, with 7 bases aligning to TRBD2. The length of the CDR3 is 15 residues. J was trimmed by 8 bases and V by 1 base; bases with no gene match: 8. Germline CDR1 SGHTA, CDR2 FQGNSA. The CDR3 is CASSLGGGGFYEQFF. For the CDR3, the DNA is TGTGCCAGCAGCTTAGGGGGGGGTGGGTTCTATGAGCAGTTCTTC.

This chain links TRBV29-1 with TRBJ1-2; TRBD1 matches at 8 bases. With V trimmed by 4 bases and J by 12 bases, 13 bases remained unmatched. Germline-derived CDR1 and CDR2 are SQVTM and ANQGSEA. The CDR3 contains 13 residues. This chain's CDR3 is CSVVGRDRRVNTF. CDR3 in DNA: TGCAGCGTTGTGGGAAGGGACAGGAGGGTTAACACCTTC.

A few counts support this clonotype. The chain joins TRBV12-3 or TRBV12-4 to TRBJ2-7; 10 nucleotides line up with TRBD2. The CDR3 length is 19 residues. J was trimmed by 0 bases and V by 2 bases; bases with no gene match: 13. The CDR3: CASSLSLGSSGGRSYEQYF. The CDR3 DNA sequence: TGTGCCAGCAGTTTATCCCTCGGGTCTAGCGGGGGCCGCTCCTACGAGCAGTACTTC.

This sequence joins TRBV6-5 and TRBJ1-2; tentatively, D is TRBD1 (5 bases). The CDR3 extends over 13 amino acids. V was cut by 6 bases and J by 6 bases, with 14 bases left in between. CDR1 and CDR2 from the germline V gene are MNHEY and SVGAGI. CDR3 protein: CASRRQGDNGYTF. The CDR3 DNA reads as TGTGCCAGCAGACGCCAGGGTGACAATGGCTACACCTTC.

This clonotype was picked up a small number of times. The chain couples TRBV20-1 to TRBJ2-5, with D perhaps TRBD1 (5 bases). The germline V and J ends were trimmed by 6 bases and 1 base, with 15 bases remaining between them. This CDR3 is 14 amino acids long. Germline CDR1 is DFQATT and CDR2 is SNEGSKA (reference sequence). Here the CDR3 DNA reads TGCAGTGCCAGCGTTACAGGCGCCCAAGAGACCCAGTACTTC. This codes for CSASVTGAQETQYF.

The rearrangement links TRBV5-1 to TRBJ2-7, with 9 positions matching TRBD1. V lost 0 bases and J lost 4; bases outside the gene matches: 2. CDR3 length: 14 amino acids. Germline CDR1 is SGHRS and CDR2 is YFSETQ. The DNA of the CDR3 is TGCGCCAGCAGCTTGGAGGGACAGGGATACGAGCAGTACTTC. This translates into CASSLEGQGYEQYF.

V and J are TRBV20-1 and TRBJ1-2; weak D call: TRBD1 (5 bases). The germline gives CDR1 DFQATT, CDR2 SNEGSKA (reference sequence). Trimming left V 3 bases short and J 4 bases short, with 9 bases between. This CDR3 region has 12 residues. The CDR3 DNA reads as TGCAGTGCTAGTAAGGACATCTATGGCTACACCTTC. Its translation is CSASKDIYGYTF.

The chain links TRBV24-1 to TRBJ2-4; a weak D match, TRBD2 (5 bases). Per the germline V gene, CDR1 is KGHDR and CDR2 is SFDVKD. Trimming removed 9 bases at V and 0 bases at J, with 14 bases between. This CDR3 contains 15 residues. The CDR3 nucleotides read TGTGCCACCGCACGGACTGAACTAGCCAAAAACATTCAGTACTTC. It yields the protein CATARTELAKNIQYF.

Remarks on this clonotype: A much larger clone is a single base away; this may be a read error. The chain uses TRBV11-2 and TRBJ2-1; TRBD2 matches 8 bases. Per germline, CDR1 SGHAT and CDR2 FQNNGV. This CDR3 region has 17 residues. CDR3 sequence (DNA): TGTGCCAACAGCGGAGACAGAAGCGGGAGTTTCTACAATGAGCAGTTCTTC. Amino acid sequence: CANSGDRSGSFYNEQFF.

This clonotype was observed a handful of times. CDR3 protein: CASSPDWMGSFYGYTF. The DNA of the CDR3 is TGTGCCAGCAGTCCTGATTGGATGGGGTCCTTCTATGGCTACACCTTC. The chain links TRBV27 to TRBJ1-2, with D hard to call. The CDR3 runs 16 residues. Germline CDR1 is MNHEY and CDR2 is SMNVEV (reference sequence). Trimming stripped 5 bases from V and 4 bases from J, with 20 bases between.

This clonotype was detected only a few times. This sequence joins TRBV28 and TRBJ2-1; D is unclear. Germline lookup yields CDR1 MDHEN and CDR2 SYDVKM. V gave up 4 bases and J gave up 0 bases, with 13 bases separating them. This CDR3 has 16 residues. Here the CDR3 reads CASSSGQRSSYNEQFF. CDR3 nucleotides: TGTGCCAGCAGTTCTGGGCAGAGAAGCTCCTACAATGAGCAGTTCTTC.

This chain joins TRBV2 and TRBJ2-1; TRBD1 aligns across 10 bases. Germline loops: CDR1 SNHLY, CDR2 FYNNEI. V lost 7 bases and J lost 4; bases outside the gene matches: 4. CDR3 length: 14 amino acids. The CDR3: CASTLDRGYNEQFF. The CDR3 DNA reads TGTGCCAGCACCTTGGACAGGGGGTACAATGAGCAGTTCTTC.

The CDR3 DNA reads as TGTGCCAGCAGCCAACGAAGCGGGGCCTCCCGGGAGCAGTACTTC. Its protein is CASSQRSGASREQYF. This rearrangement joins TRBV4-2 to TRBJ2-5, with 7 bases fitting TRBD2. Germline V CDR1 and CDR2: LGHNA, YNFKEQ. With V trimmed by 2 bases and J by 11 bases, 14 bases remained unmatched. The CDR3 length is 15 residues.

The chain carries TRBV20-1 and TRBJ2-5; 9 bases match TRBD1. The DNA end lines up better with TRBJ2-7; the J call may be wrong. From germline, CDR1 is DFQATT and CDR2 SNEGSKA (reference sequence). CDR3 length: 13 amino acids. CDR3 coding DNA: TGCAGTGCTAGAGAGACAGGGGGCTACGAGCAGTACTTC. Protein sequence: CSARETGGYEQYF.